This is a list of T cell receptor beta chains from one sample in a study of beta chain features in type 1 diabetes. Clones were read by immunoSEQ multiplex PCR, and TCRdb kept only the in-frame ones, dropping some. Among 300,000 to 350,000 clones, less than 10% were seen once, and the ten largest hold more than 0.4%. The sample taken for sequencing was central memory CD4+ T cells from blood. The receptor source for this set is a woman younger than 35 in good health. CDR3s include the opening cysteine and the closing phenylalanine or tryptophan. The listing skips clone size in some rows; elsewhere it reads once, few, many or a size class.

CDR3: CASSLGTSFRELFF; V: TRBV7-3; size: few; J: TRBJ2-2
CDR3: CASSEATGRQETQYF; V: TRBV2; size: NA; J: TRBJ2-5
CDR3: CASSLDYFAYSIPDTQYF; V: TRBV11-2; size: NA; J: TRBJ2-3
CDR3: CASSLRQGAIQETQYF; V: TRBV7-9; size: many; J: TRBJ2-5
CDR3: CASSRNALAGGSNEQYF; V: TRBV7-8; size: NA; J: TRBJ2-7
CDR3: CASTGVEEKLFF; V: TRBV28; size: few; J: TRBJ1-4
CDR3: CASSVGGTGETQYF; V: TRBV7-8; size: NA; J: TRBJ2-5
CDR3: CASSLAYGDQPQHF; V: TRBV5-6; size: few; J: TRBJ1-5
CDR3: CASSPRMTETSTDTQYF; V: TRBV4-1; size: few; J: TRBJ2-3
CDR3: CASGGSGAHGETQYF; V: TRBV6-5; size: few; J: TRBJ2-5
CDR3: CASSLDWAGNTIYF; V: TRBV5-1; size: few; J: TRBJ1-3
CDR3: CASSGRQGLNYGYTF; V: TRBV28; size: few; J: TRBJ1-2
CDR3: CASSPEIYGTQYF; V: TRBV18; size: NA; J: TRBJ2-3
CDR3: CASSLKGLAGEQFF; V: TRBV27; size: few; J: TRBJ2-1
CDR3: CASTPTGAVTF; V: TRBV21-1; size: few; J: TRBJ1-2
CDR3: CASSYSQGIGDSPLHF; V: TRBV6-5; size: few; J: TRBJ1-6
CDR3: CASGTMLQVNTGELFF; V: TRBV23-1; size: few; J: TRBJ2-2
CDR3: CASSPGANTEAFF; V: TRBV7-2; size: NA; J: TRBJ1-1
CDR3: CASTLGGLAGGVGETQYF; V: TRBV2; size: NA; J: TRBJ2-5
CDR3: CASRRRGLGEQFF; V: TRBV28; size: NA; J: TRBJ2-1
CDR3: CASTYSGTYEQYF; V: TRBV28; size: NA; J: TRBJ2-7
CDR3: CASSNDRSNEKLFF; V: TRBV25-1; size: few; J: TRBJ1-4
CDR3: CASGFPQGGRAFF; V: TRBV28; size: few; J: TRBJ1-1
CDR3: CATSSAGGTSVVRGELFF; V: TRBV15; size: NA; J: TRBJ2-2
CDR3: CASSLDLRTSGDQAQYF; V: TRBV7-2; size: few; J: TRBJ2-3
CDR3: CASSSRGAGELFF; V: TRBV14; size: many; J: TRBJ2-2
CDR3: CASSYSKRAGDTEAFF; V: TRBV6-5; size: few; J: TRBJ1-1
CDR3: CSVDRVNTGELFF; V: TRBV29-1; size: NA; J: TRBJ2-2
CDR3: CASSQGGVTNIQYF; V: TRBV14; size: many; J: TRBJ2-4
CDR3: CASSSLRDKTYEQYF; V: TRBV5-4; size: few; J: TRBJ2-7
CDR3: CASSLDPGGNQPQHF; V: TRBV7-2; size: NA; J: TRBJ1-5
CDR3: CASNADRSPEAFF; V: TRBV6-6; size: few; J: TRBJ1-1
CDR3: CASSLEPQNTEAFF; V: TRBV5-4; size: many; J: TRBJ1-1
CDR3: CASSQWAGGAGYGYTF; V: TRBV23-1; size: few; J: TRBJ1-2
CDR3: CASSPGQGISYEQYF; V: TRBV18; size: few; J: TRBJ2-7
CDR3: CAAGVGTGIYEQYF; V: TRBV28; size: few; J: TRBJ2-7
CDR3: CASSPPLAGHNEQFF; V: TRBV18; size: many; J: TRBJ2-1
CDR3: CASSRNRGANEKLFF; V: TRBV7-6; size: NA; J: TRBJ1-4
CDR3: CASSQDGDRDYNEQFF; V: TRBV4-2; size: many; J: TRBJ2-1
CDR3: CASSAGVTVYEQYF; V: TRBV11-2; size: few; J: TRBJ2-7
CDR3: CATRDRGFDGELFF; V: TRBV15; size: few; J: TRBJ2-2
CDR3: CASSLDYDPYNEQFF; V: TRBV27; size: NA; J: TRBJ2-1